Listed below are T cell receptor beta chains from one sample, sequenced in a study of PD-L1 blockade in urothelial cancer. Here immunoSEQ multiplex PCR was the method, and the copy in TCRdb shows in-frame clones only, minus some. The data show about 130,000 clones, around 85% seen once. The sample was PBMCs, taken around atezolizumab (anti-PD-L1) treatment. These receptors all stem from a man aged 45-60 years with urothelial cancer. Both conserved end residues are part of each CDR3. The order of the fields is CDR3 length, J gene, clone size, V gene, D gene, CDR3 DNA, CDR3 protein. The D gene is left open where the match is weak. Where a row states a size, it is once, few, many or the class of an expanded clone; other rows omit it.

15	TRBJ2-1	NA	TRBV7-7	TRBD2	TGTGCTAGCAGCCCCGGGACTAGCGGTAACAATGAGCAGTTCTTC	CASSPGTSGNNEQFF
16	TRBJ2-7	medium-sized	TRBV6-1	TRBD1	TGTGCCAGCAGTGAAGCGATCGGGACAGGGGGCTACGAGCAGTACTTC	CASSEAIGTGGYEQYF
14	TRBJ2-7	NA	TRBV10-3	TRBD2	TGTGCCATCAGCCAGCGGGAGGGCCGTTCCGAGCAGTACTTC	CAISQREGRSEQYF
17	TRBJ2-1	NA	TRBV9	TRBD2	TGTGCCAGCAGCGCGTTGGGGCTAGCGGGAGAGGGCAATGAGCAGTTCTTC	CASSALGLAGEGNEQFF
14	TRBJ2-5	NA	TRBV28	TRBD1	TGTGCCAGCCACCGCCAGGGGGCCCGGGAGACCCAGTACTTC	CASHRQGARETQYF
13	TRBJ1-5	NA	TRBV5-6	NA	TGTGCCAGCAGCCTTGGAAGCGGACGACCCAAGCATTTT	CASSLGSGRPKHF
14	TRBJ2-5	NA	TRBV18	NA	TGTGCCAGCTCATCCCCAGGGGTTGAAGAGACCCAGTACTTC	CASSSPGVEETQYF
14	TRBJ2-4	NA	TRBV5-6	TRBD1	TGTGCCAGCAGCCTGGGACAGGGGGAAAACATTCAGTACTTC	CASSLGQGENIQYF
8	TRBJ2-7	NA	TRBV6-4	NA	TGTGCCAGCACTCGTCAGTACTTC	CASTRQYF
15	TRBJ2-1	NA	TRBV5-1	NA	TGCGCCAGCACCTGGTCCCTGAGCTCCTACAATGAGCAGTTCTTC	CASTWSLSSYNEQFF
19	TRBJ2-1	NA	TRBV5-1	TRBD2	TGCGCCAGCAGCTCCCGGCCTAGCGGAAGGAGGGGCTCCTACAATGAGCAGTTCTTC	CASSSRPSGRRGSYNEQFF
15	TRBJ1-5	NA	TRBV28	TRBD1	TGTGCCAGCAGTTCTCCGGGACAGTCAAATCAGCCCCAGCATTTT	CASSSPGQSNQPQHF
15	TRBJ1-5	once	TRBV19	TRBD1	TGTGCCACGACGGACAGGGGATCTTCCAATCAGCCCCAGCATTTT	CATTDRGSSNQPQHF
14	TRBJ1-1	NA	TRBV6-6	NA	TGTGCCAGCAGTTACTGGCCACAGGGTGGTGAAGCTTTCTTT	CASSYWPQGGEAFF
15	TRBJ1-4	NA	TRBV30	NA	TGTGCCTGGGGAAAAACAGGGACCTATAATGAAAAACTGTTTTTT	CAWGKTGTYNEKLFF
14	TRBJ1-5	NA	TRBV6-1	NA	TGTGCCAGCAGTGAACGCGGAGTCAATCAGCCCCAGCATTTT	CASSERGVNQPQHF
15	TRBJ2-1	NA	TRBV6-1	TRBD2	TGTGCCAGCAAACGGACTAGCGGAACGAACAATGAGCAGTTCTTC	CASKRTSGTNNEQFF
16	TRBJ2-3	NA	TRBV13	TRBD2	TGTGCCAGCAGCTTAGGCGAGGGGTTGGCTAGCGGGACCCAGTATTTT	CASSLGEGLASGTQYF
15	TRBJ2-1	many	TRBV19	TRBD2	TGTGCCAGTAGTACCTCTAGCGGGAGGCCCCATGAGCAGTTCTTC	CASSTSSGRPHEQFF
15	TRBJ2-5	NA	TRBV6-6	NA	TGTGCCAGCAGTTACTCGATCGGGAGCGGAGAGACCCAGTACTTC	CASSYSIGSGETQYF
14	TRBJ1-5	few	TRBV2	TRBD1	TGTGCCAGCAGAGTAGACAGGGGCAATCAGCCCCAGCATTTT	CASRVDRGNQPQHF
15	TRBJ2-1	NA	TRBV27	TRBD2	TGTGCCAGCCGCCCCACTAGCGGGAGTTTGCGTGAGCAGTTCTTC	CASRPTSGSLREQFF
15	TRBJ2-1	NA	TRBV19	TRBD2	TGTGCCAGTAGCAACACGGGGGGTTCCTACAATGAGCAGTTCTTC	CASSNTGGSYNEQFF
14	TRBJ1-6	NA	TRBV27	NA	TGTGCCAGCAGTTTCTCACCAGTTTATTCACCCCTCCACTTT	CASSFSPVYSPLHF
14	TRBJ1-2	NA	TRBV18	NA	TGTGCCAGCTCACCAAGGAGGGCAGGAGATGGCTACACCTTC	CASSPRRAGDGYTF
17	TRBJ1-2	NA	TRBV12-1	NA	TGTGCCAGCAGCCTGTACGGTATGGGCAGGGGAGGGGAAGGCTACACCTTC	CASSLYGMGRGGEGYTF
11	TRBJ1-1	NA	TRBV19	NA	TGTGCCAGTAGTTTGCGGACTGAAGCTTTCTTT	CASSLRTEAFF
17	TRBJ2-7	NA	TRBV11-2	TRBD2	TGTGCCAGCACCGCCCACGGGCCAGCGGGAGGTAACTACGAGCAGTACTTC	CASTAHGPAGGNYEQYF
14	TRBJ2-7	few	TRBV11-2	NA	TGTGCCAGCAGCACTAGGACAGCCTCGGGGGAGCAGTACTTC	CASSTRTASGEQYF
15	TRBJ2-2	NA	TRBV28	TRBD1	TGTGCCAGCCAAGGGACAGAGTTACCCACCGGGGAGCTGTTTTTT	CASQGTELPTGELFF
15	TRBJ2-1	NA	TRBV6-6	TRBD2	TGTGCCAGCAGTTTGCTAGCGGGGAGCTACAATGAGCAGTTCTTC	CASSLLAGSYNEQFF
12	TRBJ1-1	NA	TRBV6-1	TRBD1	TGTGCCAGCGGACTTGACAGGGCGGAAGCTTTCTTT	CASGLDRAEAFF
14	TRBJ2-3	NA	TRBV9	NA	TGTGCCAGCAGCGTCCGCGGGGACACAGATACGCAGTATTTT	CASSVRGDTDTQYF
15	TRBJ2-7	NA	TRBV7-6	TRBD2	TGTGCCAGCAGCTTAGGCGGGAGAGGTATCTACGAGCAGTACTTC	CASSLGGRGIYEQYF
17	TRBJ2-5	NA	TRBV18	TRBD1	TGTGCCAGCTCACCAAGGGGCCCGGTGGGGACAGTGGAGACCCAGTACTTC	CASSPRGPVGTVETQYF
15	TRBJ2-7	NA	TRBV28	NA	TGTGCCAGCAGTGCAGGGTCTCTGGGCTCGGGCGAGCAGTACTTC	CASSAGSLGSGEQYF
15	TRBJ2-1	NA	TRBV30	TRBD1	TGTGCCTGGACCCGCAGGACAGGGGTAAGGAATGAGCAGTTCTTC	CAWTRRTGVRNEQFF
14	TRBJ2-1	NA	TRBV2	TRBD2	TGTGCCAGGACCCCAGCGGGAGGCTACAATGAGCAGTTCTTC	CARTPAGGYNEQFF
15	TRBJ1-5	NA	TRBV18	NA	TGTGCCAGCTCCGACTACGGGGGTAGCAATCAGCCCCAGCATTTT	CASSDYGGSNQPQHF
14	TRBJ2-7	NA	TRBV30	TRBD2	TGTGCCTGTCTTAGGACTAGCGGGTCCTACGAGCAGTACTTC	CACLRTSGSYEQYF
11	TRBJ1-2	few	TRBV2	NA	TGTGCCAGCAGTACCGAGGTTGGCTACACCTTC	CASSTEVGYTF
18	TRBJ2-2	NA	TRBV9	NA	TGTGCCAGCAGCGTAGGGCCCGGGAGACACCTGAACACCGGGGAGCTGTTTTTT	CASSVGPGRHLNTGELFF
14	TRBJ2-7	NA	TRBV7-3	TRBD2	TGTGCCAGCAAGGTTGGTAGCGGGAGCGGCGAGCAGTACTTC	CASKVGSGSGEQYF
13	TRBJ2-1	NA	TRBV30	NA	TGTGCCTGGAGTGGCCCGGCCTACAATGAGCAGTTCTTC	CAWSGPAYNEQFF